This entry lists 32 T cell receptor beta chains sequenced from one sample in a study of CD8 T cells in Susac syndrome. Reverse transcription used about 0.45 to 1 ug RNA and random hexamers. TCRdb called the immunoSEQ multiplex PCR reads again in MiXCR, with one record for every CDR3 protein. The data contain approximately 120,000 distinct CDR3 sequences, approximately 93% of them singletons. The source material was CD8+ T cells from PBMCs. These receptors were collected from a human donor with multiple sclerosis.

This clonotype was seen a single time. The chain carries TRBV9 and TRBJ1-5; no reliable D call. From germline, CDR1 is SGDLS and CDR2 YYNGEE. There are 14 residues in the CDR3. Trimming took 0 bases from V and 11 from J, leaving 15 bases between them. The CDR3 sequence is CASSVGSEPRAQHF. The CDR3 nucleotides read TGTGCCAGCAGCGTAGGAAGTGAACCTAGGGCCCAGCATTTT.

The DNA of the CDR3 is TGTGCCAGCAGGGGGACAGAGGCCTACGAGCAGTACTTC. This codes for CASRGTEAYEQYF. The chain is built from TRBV28 and TRBJ2-7; 7 bases map to TRBD1. The germline V gene encodes CDR1 MDHEN and CDR2 SYDVKM. This CDR3 has 13 amino acids. With V trimmed by 6 bases and J by 2 bases, 4 bases remained unmatched.

V gene TRBV5-4 combines with J gene TRBJ2-3; TRBD2 matches at 9 bases. Germline trimming cut 4 bases from V and 0 bases from J; bases unmatched to any gene: 6. Germline CDR1 SGHNT, CDR2 YYREEE (reference sequence). The CDR3 spans 16 residues. The CDR3, as DNA: TGTGCCAGCAGCAAAAAGCGGGGGGAGAGCACAGATACGCAGTATTTT. Residues: CASSKKRGESTDTQYF.

The V call is TRBV3-1, the J call TRBJ2-5; TRBD1 is a possible D gene (5 bases). Per germline, CDR1 LGHDT and CDR2 YNNKEL (reference sequence). Trimming took 4 bases from V and 1 from J, leaving 13 bases between them. The CDR3 contains 15 residues. The CDR3 DNA is TGTGCCAGCAGCCGGCGCCCAGGGTCCCAAGAGACCCAGTACTTC. Residues: CASSRRPGSQETQYF.

The chain has TRBV4-1 and TRBJ2-5; 9 bases agree with TRBD2. Germline-derived CDR1 and CDR2 are MGHRA and YSYEKL. There are 15 residues in the CDR3. Trimming took 2 bases from V and 4 from J; bases not matched to a gene: 5. Written as DNA, the CDR3 is TGCGCCAGCAGCCAACCAGCGGGAGGTGTAGAGACCCAGTACTTC. It translates to CASSQPAGGVETQYF.

The rearrangement joins TRBV12-3 or TRBV12-4 to TRBJ2-5, with D perhaps TRBD2 (6 bases). V was pared by 0 bases and J by 1 base, with 12 bases between. The CDR3 covers 16 residues. CDR3 in amino acids: CASSLAAGNFQETQYF. CDR3 in DNA: TGTGCCAGCAGTTTAGCCGCGGGGAATTTCCAAGAGACCCAGTACTTC.

The genes are TRBV12-3 or TRBV12-4 and TRBJ2-7; D ambiguous. Trimming took 6 bases from V and 7 from J, leaving 13 bases between them. The CDR3 has 12 residues. The CDR3 region is CASSPHLHEQYF. The DNA of the CDR3 is TGTGCCAGCAGCCCTCACCTACATGAGCAGTACTTC.

The CDR3 region has the DNA TGTGCCAGCAGCTTAACGTTAGGCTACGAGCAGTACTTC. Translating gives CASSLTLGYEQYF. The V and J genes are TRBV7-3 and TRBJ2-7; no reliable D call. V lost 0 bases and J 3 bases, leaving 6 bases between the germline ends. The V gene's germline CDR1 is SGHTA and CDR2 FQGTGA. The CDR3 is 13 amino acids. The entire variable domain, with the rest obtained from reference TRBV7-3 and TRBJ2-7, is as follows: GAGVSQTPSNKVTEKGKYVELRCDPISGHTALYWYRQSLGQGPEFLIYFQGTGAADDSGLPNDRFFAVRPEGSVSTLKIQRTERGDSAVYLCASSLTLGYEQYFGPGTRLTVT.

This chain connects TRBV4-1 to TRBJ2-2; tentative D call: TRBD1 (5 bases). The CDR3 has 14 residues. Germline V gene lookup returns CDR1 MGHRA and CDR2 YSYEKL. V was pared by 2 bases and J by 5 bases, with 9 bases between. Here the CDR3 reads CASSQLGRTGELFF. In DNA form, the CDR3 reads TGCGCCAGCAGCCAATTGGGGCGTACCGGGGAGCTGTTTTTT.

This chain joins TRBV7-9 and TRBJ2-3; the D is unclear. The V and J ends lost 5 bases and 6 bases respectively, with 9 bases between them. Germline V gene lookup returns CDR1 SEHNR and CDR2 FQNEAQ (reference sequence). The CDR3 loop spans 12 amino acids. The CDR3 sequence: CASSGYRDTQYF. CDR3 coding DNA: TGTGCCAGCAGCGGCTATAGGGATACGCAGTATTTT.

The gene calls are TRBV10-3 and TRBJ1-2, with a weak D call TRBD1 (5 bases). From germline, CDR1 is ENHRY and CDR2 SYGVKD. This CDR3 is 13 amino acids long. Trimming cost V 4 bases and J 4 bases, with 10 bases left between them. CDR3 DNA sequence: TGTGCCATCAGTGGACAGCCACTCTATGGCTACACCTTC. It is translated as CAISGQPLYGYTF.

The chain couples TRBV7-2 to TRBJ2-1, with D perhaps given as TRBD1 or TRBD2 (5 bases each). The CDR3 spans 18 residues. The germline V gene has CDR1 SGHTA and CDR2 FQGNSA. Trimming took 2 bases from V and 2 from J, leaving 19 bases between them. The CDR3 is CASSLSVGARGPYNEQFF. DNA for the CDR3: TGTGCCAGCAGCTTATCCGTCGGCGCCCGGGGACCCTACAATGAGCAGTTCTTC. Together with reference TRBV7-2 and TRBJ2-1, the CDR3 gives the full variable domain: GAGVSQSPSNKVTEKGKDVELRCDPISGHTALYWYRQSLGQGLEFLIYFQGNSAPDKSGLPSDRFSAERTGGSVSTLTIQRTQQEDSAVYLCASSLSVGARGPYNEQFFGPGTRLTVL.

The chain joins TRBV20-1 to TRBJ2-7, with 10 bases identical to TRBD1. Unmatched junction bases numbered 3, after V lost 4 bases and J lost 3 bases. The CDR3 extends over 13 amino acids. Germline CDR1 DFQATT, CDR2 SNEGSKA (reference sequence). CDR3 DNA: TGCAGTGCTACAGACAGGGGGCACTACGAGCAGTACTTC. The encoded protein is CSATDRGHYEQYF.

The chain couples TRBV5-1 to TRBJ1-4; weak D call: TRBD1 (5 bases). V was pared by 6 bases and J by 12 bases, with 12 bases between. CDR3 length: 11 amino acids. CDR1 SGHRS and CDR2 YFSETQ come from the germline V gene. The DNA for the CDR3 is TGCGCCAGCACCAAGGGGCGGGAACTGTTTTTT. Amino acid sequence: CASTKGRELFF.

The V gene is TRBV9, the J gene TRBJ2-7; TRBD2 might be the D (6 bases). V lost 2 bases to trimming and J lost 0 bases, with 12 bases between them. The CDR3 totals 15 residues. Germline V CDR1 and CDR2: SGDLS, YYNGEE. CDR3 sequence reads: CASSVGGTVSYEQYF. Written as DNA, the CDR3 is TGTGCCAGCAGCGTTGGCGGGACGGTCTCCTACGAGCAGTACTTC.

The CDR3 protein is CSVEGLAGSYEQYF. CDR3 bases: TGCAGCGTTGAAGGACTAGCGGGGTCCTACGAGCAGTACTTC. The V gene is TRBV29-1, the J gene TRBJ2-7; TRBD2 aligns across 11 bases. This CDR3 is built from 14 residues. Germline V gene sequence: CDR1 SQVTM, CDR2 ANQGSEA. J lost 1 base, V lost 1 base, and 0 bases had no gene match.

The chain links TRBV9 to TRBJ2-2; D is unclear. Germline V gene data show CDR1 as SGDLS and CDR2 as YYNGEE. The CDR3 is 12 amino acids. The germline V and J ends were trimmed by 4 bases and 5 bases, with 6 bases remaining between them. For the CDR3, the DNA is TGTGCCAGCAGCCAAAAAACCGGGGAGCTGTTTTTT. This codes for CASSQKTGELFF.

V is TRBV24-1 and J is TRBJ2-5; 8 positions match TRBD1. Germline V gene sequence: CDR1 KGHDR, CDR2 SFDVKD. After removal of 10 bases from V and 5 bases from J, the junction contained 5 bases not matched to a gene. The length of the CDR3 is 12 residues. The CDR3 region is CATSRDRETQYF. Here the CDR3 DNA reads TGTGCCACTTCCAGGGACAGGGAGACCCAGTACTTC.

The V gene is TRBV15, the J gene TRBJ1-1; perhaps TRBD1 as D (5 bases). The CDR3 consists of 14 residues. V shed 5 bases and J shed 4 bases, with 14 bases lying between them. Germline lookup yields CDR1 LNHNV and CDR2 YYDKDF (reference sequence). The CDR3 sequence is CATSPWGGATEAFF. As DNA, the CDR3 is TGTGCCACCAGCCCCTGGGGGGGTGCCACTGAAGCTTTCTTT.

This chain uses TRBV7-9 with TRBJ2-2; 10 positions agree with TRBD1. The CDR3 has 15 residues. J was trimmed by 4 bases and V by 6 bases; bases with no gene match: 5. Germline lookup yields CDR1 SEHNR and CDR2 FQNEAQ (reference sequence). CDR3 DNA sequence: TGTGCCAGCAGTTGGGGACAGGGGAGCACCGGGGAGCTGTTTTTT. Translating it yields CASSWGQGSTGELFF.

The CDR3 spells CASSFQQGSTDTQYF. DNA of the CDR3: TGTGCCAGCAGCTTCCAACAGGGAAGCACAGATACGCAGTATTTT. The chain uses TRBV7-9 and TRBJ2-3; TRBD1 is a possible D gene (6 bases). The CDR3 is 15 amino acids. V was shortened by 3 bases and J by 0 bases, with 10 bases between the two germline ends. CDR1 and CDR2 from the germline V gene are SEHNR and FQNEAQ (reference sequence).

The gene calls are TRBV7-9 and TRBJ1-4; D unresolved. Germline values: CDR1 SEHNR, CDR2 FQNEAQ (reference sequence). CDR3 length equals 15 residues. V gave up 5 bases and J gave up 2 bases, with 12 bases separating them. CDR3 in DNA: TGTGCCAGCAGCACTAGCCCCATCACTAATGAAAAACTGTTTTTT. As protein: CASSTSPITNEKLFF.

This clonotype was observed a few times. The chain recombines TRBV29-1 with TRBJ2-1; tentative D call: TRBD2 (6 bases). The V gene's germline CDR1 is SQVTM and CDR2 ANQGSEA. V was clipped by 7 bases and J by 7 bases, with 8 bases between them. The CDR3 contains 10 residues. In DNA, the CDR3 is TGCAGCGCGGGGAGGAATGAGCAGTTCTTC. Translating it yields CSAGRNEQFF.

The chain uses TRBV29-1 and TRBJ2-7; 7 bases line up with TRBD1. The V gene's germline CDR1 is SQVTM and CDR2 ANQGSEA. This CDR3 spans 13 amino acids. J lost 3 bases, V lost 4 bases, and 6 bases had no gene match. CDR3 in amino acids: CSVVGQEGYEQYF. The DNA for the CDR3 is TGCAGCGTTGTAGGACAGGAAGGCTACGAGCAGTACTTC.

The rearrangement joins TRBV10-3 to TRBJ2-7, with TRBD2 matching 7 bases. This CDR3 has 14 amino acids. V lost 6 bases to trimming and J lost 3 bases; unmatched junction nucleotides: 8. The germline V gene encodes CDR1 ENHRY and CDR2 SYGVKD. The CDR3 reads CAIRLGRGVYEQYF. In DNA form, the CDR3 reads TGTGCCATCAGGCTGGGACGGGGGGTCTACGAGCAGTACTTC.

V usage is TRBV20-1 and J usage is TRBJ1-4; D remains unclear. Per germline, CDR1 DFQATT and CDR2 SNEGSKA (reference sequence). The CDR3 runs to 15 residues. Trimming removed 4 bases at V and 1 base at J, with 13 bases between. CDR3 loop: CSATYPEGTNEKLFF. Written as DNA, the CDR3 is TGCAGTGCTACGTACCCGGAAGGAACTAATGAAAAACTGTTTTTT.

This chain joins TRBV2 and TRBJ2-1; 9 bases are a match to TRBD1. This CDR3 region has 14 residues. Per germline, CDR1 SNHLY and CDR2 FYNNEI. V was pared by 4 bases and J by 5 bases, with 3 bases of the junction left unmatched. The DNA of the CDR3 is TGTGCCAGCAGTGCCTGGACAGGGGACAATGAGCAGTTCTTC. This codes for CASSAWTGDNEQFF.

J is TRBJ1-5 and V is TRBV28, with 10 bases fitting TRBD1. This CDR3 has 17 residues. V shed 6 bases, J shed 6 bases, and the junction held 14 bases outside the gene matches. Germline values: CDR1 MDHEN, CDR2 SYDVKM. The CDR3 DNA reads as TGTGCCAGCAGCCCAACCCGGGGGACAGGGGAGCGTCAGCCCCAGCATTTT. Translating gives CASSPTRGTGERQPQHF.

The CDR3 bases are TGTGCCAGCAGCTGGACTCTGAGCTCCTACAATGAGCAGTTCTTC. Its protein is CASSWTLSSYNEQFF. The chain uses TRBV7-3 and TRBJ2-1; D may be TRBD2 (5 bases). Germline CDR1 is SGHTA and CDR2 is FQGTGA. The ends were cut back, 4 bases at V and 0 bases at J, with 10 bases in the middle. The CDR3 is 15 residues long.

This chain links TRBV18 with TRBJ1-1; 9 bases align to TRBD1. Germline V gene lookup returns CDR1 KGHSH and CDR2 LQKENI. The CDR3 is made up of 14 amino acids. V was clipped by 3 bases and J by 4 bases; unmatched bases: 3. The chain's CDR3 is CASSPGTGSTEAFF. As DNA, the CDR3 is TGTGCCAGCTCACCGGGGACAGGGAGCACTGAAGCTTTCTTT.

The V and J genes are TRBV4-1 and TRBJ1-3; perhaps TRBD1 as D (5 bases). Germline lookup yields CDR1 MGHRA and CDR2 YSYEKL. The CDR3 is 16 amino acids. Trimming shortened V by 4 bases and J by 1 base, and 14 bases separated the two germline ends. The CDR3 loop reads CASSPKTVVSGNTIYF. CDR3 DNA: TGCGCCAGCAGCCCGAAGACAGTTGTATCTGGAAACACCATATATTTT.

V is TRBV19 and J is TRBJ1-1; TRBD1 aligns across 8 bases. The CDR3 contains 14 residues. V shed 1 base, J shed 11 bases, and the junction held 9 bases outside the gene matches. Germline CDR1 and CDR2: LNHDA and SQIVND (reference sequence). The CDR3, as DNA: TGTGCCAGTAGTATAGGGACTGGACAGGGTGACGCTTTCTTT. Translating it yields CASSIGTGQGDAFF.